The 14 T cell receptor beta chains reported below all come from one sample, sequenced in a study of T cell changes during pregnancy in multiple sclerosis (dated by TCRdb to the late 2010s). Libraries were prepared through the immunoSEQ multiplex PCR assay. TCRdb's version of the immuneACCESS table is confined to in-frame rearrangements and falls short of the full clone set. An unresolved V gene accounts for under half of the shortfall where checked; the remainder is of unknown origin. The sample has 50,000 to 55,000 clones on record, about 94% of them singletons. 0.35% to 0.5% of the sample is taken by the ten largest. The specimen was CD4+ T cells from peripheral blood mononuclear cells, collected after pregnancy. All receptors derive from a female donor with multiple sclerosis, enrolled in a pregnancy study.

The genes are TRBV6-1 and TRBJ1-2; D is ambiguous. This CDR3 has 11 amino acids. Per the germline V gene, CDR1 is MNHNS and CDR2 is SASEGT. The germline V and J ends were trimmed by 5 bases and 6 bases, with 7 bases remaining between them. The chain's CDR3 is CASSHIDGYTF. The CDR3 DNA reads as TGTGCCAGCAGTCATATAGATGGCTACACCTTC.

The chain has TRBV9 and TRBJ2-2, with D uncertain. The V end was cut by 0 bases, the J end by 6 bases, with 9 bases between. Germline CDR1 reads SGDLS; CDR2 reads YYNGEE. This CDR3 has 14 residues. The CDR3 reads CASSVAGLAGELFF. The CDR3 region has the DNA TGTGCCAGCAGCGTAGCAGGTTTGGCCGGGGAGCTGTTTTTT.

This chain links TRBV5-6 with TRBJ1-5, with D possibly being TRBD1 (6 bases). This CDR3 has 16 residues. Trimming left V 1 base short and J 0 bases short, with 11 bases between. Germline loops: CDR1 SGHDT, CDR2 YYEEEE. Here the CDR3 reads CASSLRGGYSNQPQHF. For the CDR3, the DNA is TGTGCCAGCAGCTTGAGGGGGGGCTATAGCAATCAGCCCCAGCATTTT.

This sequence joins TRBV7-6 and TRBJ2-6; 8 bases match TRBD1. The CDR3 loop spans 17 amino acids. V shed 1 base and J 0 bases; nucleotides not matched to a gene: 2. Per germline, CDR1 SGHVS and CDR2 FNYEAQ. CDR3 sequence reads: CASSLGTGLSGANVLTF. The CDR3 DNA reads TGTGCCAGCAGCTTAGGGACAGGGCTCTCTGGGGCCAACGTCCTGACTTTC.

The chain employs TRBV21-1 and TRBJ2-4; the listed D gene, TRBD1, was not tested against the DNA. TRBV21-1 is a documented pseudogene. The CDR3 is 17 residues long. The DNA of the CDR3 is TGTGCCAGCAGCAAAAAAGATGGGGGCCCCCGGTGGAACATTCAGTACTTC. Translated: CASSKKDGGPRWNIQYF.

In this sample, this clone turned up once. The chain has TRBV19 and TRBJ1-5; 7 bases are a match to TRBD1. The CDR3 is 16 amino acids. Germline values: CDR1 LNHDA, CDR2 SQIVND (reference sequence). V was pared by 3 bases and J by 6 bases, with 11 bases of the junction left unmatched. This CDR3 reads CASSMFSPQGGQPQHF. The CDR3 region has the DNA TGTGCCAGTAGTATGTTTTCCCCCCAGGGGGGTCAGCCCCAGCATTTT.

This clone appeared a single time. The rearrangement uses TRBV5-1 and TRBJ1-1, with TRBD1 as a possible D gene (5 bases). The CDR3 loop spans 14 amino acids. V was pared by 0 bases and J by 0 bases, with 6 bases between. The germline gives CDR1 SGHRS, CDR2 YFSETQ. This CDR3 reads CASSLGGLNTEAFF. In nucleotides, the CDR3 is TGCGCCAGCAGCTTGGGGGGCTTGAACACTGAAGCTTTCTTT.

The chain combines TRBV29-1 with TRBJ2-1, with a weak D call TRBD2 (5 bases). V was shortened by 5 bases and J by 5 bases, with 10 bases between the two germline ends. This CDR3 has 12 amino acids. The germline V gene has CDR1 SQVTM and CDR2 ANQGSEA. The CDR3 reads CSVQKGDNEQFF. The CDR3, as DNA: TGCAGCGTTCAAAAGGGAGACAATGAGCAGTTCTTC.

The rearrangement joins TRBV6-5 to TRBJ2-5, with TRBD1 as a possible D gene (6 bases). This CDR3 has 12 amino acids. Trimming left V 6 bases short and J 2 bases short, with 7 bases between. Germline-derived CDR1 and CDR2 are MNHEY and SVGAGI. Here the CDR3 DNA reads TGTGCCAGCAGCAGGGGACAAGAGACCCAGTACTTC. Encoded protein: CASSRGQETQYF.

The chain has TRBV28 and TRBJ2-5; 7 bases fit TRBD2. The ends lost 5 bases at V and 4 bases at J; junction bases unmatched: 10. This CDR3 spans 15 amino acids. The germline V gene encodes CDR1 MDHEN and CDR2 SYDVKM. The CDR3 region is CASSIGLGVGETQYF. The CDR3 nucleotides are TGTGCCAGCAGTATCGGACTAGGGGTAGGAGAGACCCAGTACTTC.

The chain recombines TRBV19 with TRBJ1-2, with D uncertain. The CDR3 runs to 14 residues. The V end was cut by 3 bases, the J end by 4 bases, with 12 bases between. CDR1 is LNHDA, CDR2 SQIVND, per germline (reference sequence). Written as DNA, the CDR3 is TGTGCCAGTAGTATTTCAGAGGCCATCTATGGCTACACCTTC. Amino acids: CASSISEAIYGYTF. Using reference TRBV19 and TRBJ1-2 for the parts outside the CDR3, the full variable domain is DGGITQSPKYLFRKEGQNVTLSCEQNLNHDAMYWYRQDPGQGLRLIYYSQIVNDFQKGDIAEGYSVSREKKESFPLTVTSAQKNPTAFYLCASSISEAIYGYTFGSGTRLTVV.

The gene calls are TRBV29-1 and TRBJ2-1, with 10 bases aligning to TRBD1. The CDR3 loop spans 13 amino acids. V dropped 7 bases and J dropped 3; count of bases not matched to a gene: 3. From germline, CDR1 is SQVTM and CDR2 ANQGSEA. Here the CDR3 DNA reads TGCAGCGCCAGGACAGGGGGCTACAATGAGCAGTTCTTC. Protein: CSARTGGYNEQFF.

The chain is built from TRBV12-5 and TRBJ2-1, with TRBD2 matching 7 bases. Looked up from germline, CDR1 is LGHNT and CDR2 is FRNRAP. There are 15 residues in the CDR3. V was pared by 5 bases and J by 10 bases, with 14 bases of the junction left unmatched. CDR3 DNA sequence: TGTGCTAGTGGTCCAACCAGCGGGGTTCTCGGGGAGCAGTTCTTC. Protein product: CASGPTSGVLGEQFF.

This clone was recorded a few times. The rearrangement joins TRBV14 to TRBJ1-1; the D gene is possibly TRBD1 (6 bases). The CDR3 length is 13 residues. The germline V and J ends were trimmed by 5 bases and 5 bases, with 12 bases remaining between them. Looked up from germline, CDR1 is SGHDN and CDR2 is FVKESK. For the CDR3, the DNA is TGTGCCAGCAGCAGCCAGGGGCCGACTGAAGCTTTCTTT. Protein product: CASSSQGPTEAFF.